This T cell receptor beta chain comes out of a study of metastatic and nonmetastatic thyroid tumors. The wider study: Across blood and tumor or nodule tissue, repertoires from malignant and benign thyroid patients were compared with one another.

The V end lost 4 bases, the J end lost 6 bases, and 13 bases lay between the germline ends. The CDR3 runs to 13 residues. Germline V gene lookup returns CDR1 SGHRS and CDR2 YFSETQ. Patients had received no treatment of any kind before thyroid surgery. Authors' data handling: Between-group CDR3 differences, defined by clinicopathological status, yielded a distant-metastasis classifier for papillary thyroid cancer. TCRdb re-analyzed the PCR reads through MiXCR. TCRdb's processing, not the study's, gives the V and J calls here. The table shows 53,000 or so clones, with more than 20% occurring only once. Regarding this clone: One base away lies a much larger clone, so this may be a sequencing read error.

The chain combines TRBV5-1 with TRBJ1-1; tentative D call: TRBD1 (6 bases). This sequence originates from a female donor with papillary thyroid cancer or a benign thyroid nodule (not recorded which). Some clones in this sample may be carry-over from other donors' samples. Sequenced input: blood. The CDR3 DNA sequence: TGCGCCAGCAGCGGGACACGCGCGTCTGAAGCTTTCTTT. This sequence encodes CASSGTRASEAFF. Full variable domain (missing parts from reference TRBV5-1 and TRBJ1-1): KAGVTQTPRYLIKTRGQQVTLSCSPISGHRSVSWYQQTPGQGLQFLFEYFSETQRNKGNFPGRFSGRQFSNSRSEMNVSTLELGDSALYLCASSGTRASEAFFGQGTRLTVV.